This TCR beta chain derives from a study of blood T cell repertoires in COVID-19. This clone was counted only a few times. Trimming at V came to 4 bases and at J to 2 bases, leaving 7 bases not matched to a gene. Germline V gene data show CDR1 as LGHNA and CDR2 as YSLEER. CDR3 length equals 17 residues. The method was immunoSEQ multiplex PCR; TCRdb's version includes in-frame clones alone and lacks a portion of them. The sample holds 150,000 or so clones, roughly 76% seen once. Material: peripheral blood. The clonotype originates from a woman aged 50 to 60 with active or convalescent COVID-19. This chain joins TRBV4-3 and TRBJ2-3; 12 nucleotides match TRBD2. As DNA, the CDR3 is TGCGCCAGCAGCCGCCGACTAGCGGGAGACGCCACAGATACGCAGTATTTT. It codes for CASSRRLAGDATDTQYF.